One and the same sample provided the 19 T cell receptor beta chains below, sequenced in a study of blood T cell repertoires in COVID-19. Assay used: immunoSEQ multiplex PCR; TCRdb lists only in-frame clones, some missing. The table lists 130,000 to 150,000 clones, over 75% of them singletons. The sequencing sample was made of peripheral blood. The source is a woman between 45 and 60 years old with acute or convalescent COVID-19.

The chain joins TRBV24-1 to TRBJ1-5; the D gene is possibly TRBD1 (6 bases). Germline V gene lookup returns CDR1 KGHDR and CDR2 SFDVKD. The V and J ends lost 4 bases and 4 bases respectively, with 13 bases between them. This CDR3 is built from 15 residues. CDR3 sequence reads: CATSESRGPNQPQHF. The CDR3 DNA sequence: TGTGCCACCAGTGAGTCCAGGGGCCCTAATCAGCCCCAGCATTTT.

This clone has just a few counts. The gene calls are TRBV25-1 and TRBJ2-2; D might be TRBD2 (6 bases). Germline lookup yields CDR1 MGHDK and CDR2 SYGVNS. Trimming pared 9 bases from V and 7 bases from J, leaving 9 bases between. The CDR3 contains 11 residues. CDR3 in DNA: TGTGCCAGTCGGAGGGTCGGGGAGCTGTTTTTT. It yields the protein CASRRVGELFF.

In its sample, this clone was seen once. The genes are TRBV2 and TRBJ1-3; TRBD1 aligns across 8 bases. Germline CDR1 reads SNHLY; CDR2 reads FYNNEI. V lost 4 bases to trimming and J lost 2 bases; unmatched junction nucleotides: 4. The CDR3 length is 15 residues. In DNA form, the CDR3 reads TGTGCCAGCAGTGGACAGGGGATGCCTGGAAACACCATATATTTT. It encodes CASSGQGMPGNTIYF.

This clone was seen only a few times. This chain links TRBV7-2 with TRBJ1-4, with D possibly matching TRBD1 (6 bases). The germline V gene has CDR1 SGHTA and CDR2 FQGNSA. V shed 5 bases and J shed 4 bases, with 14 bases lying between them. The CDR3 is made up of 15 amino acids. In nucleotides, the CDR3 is TGTGCCAGCAGCGGACAGACAGGATTTAATGAAAAACTGTTTTTT. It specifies CASSGQTGFNEKLFF.

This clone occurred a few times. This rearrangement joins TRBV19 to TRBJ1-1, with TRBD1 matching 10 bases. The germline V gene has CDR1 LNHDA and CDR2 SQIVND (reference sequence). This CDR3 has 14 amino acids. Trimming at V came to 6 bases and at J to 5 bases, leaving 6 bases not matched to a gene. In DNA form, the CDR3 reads TGTGCCAGTAGCCCGGGACAGGGGCCGACTGAAGCTTTCTTT. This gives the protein CASSPGQGPTEAFF.

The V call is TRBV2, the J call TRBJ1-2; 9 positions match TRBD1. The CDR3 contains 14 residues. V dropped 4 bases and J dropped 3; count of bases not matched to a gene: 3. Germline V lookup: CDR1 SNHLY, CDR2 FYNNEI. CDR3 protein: CASSVDRGYYGYTF. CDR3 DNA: TGTGCCAGCAGTGTCGACAGGGGGTACTATGGCTACACCTTC. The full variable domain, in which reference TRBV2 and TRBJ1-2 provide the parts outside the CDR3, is EPEVTQTPSHQVTQMGQEVILRCVPISNHLYFYWYRQILGQKVEFLVSFYNNEISEKSEIFDDQFSVERPDGSNFTLKIRSTKLEDSAMYFCASSVDRGYYGYTFGSGTRLTVV.

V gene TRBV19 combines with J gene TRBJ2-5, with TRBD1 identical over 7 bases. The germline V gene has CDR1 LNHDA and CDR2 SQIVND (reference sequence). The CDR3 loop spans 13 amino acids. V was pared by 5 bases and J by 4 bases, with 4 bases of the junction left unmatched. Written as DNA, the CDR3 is TGTGCCAGTAGTTACAGGGGTTCAGAGACCCAGTACTTC. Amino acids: CASSYRGSETQYF.

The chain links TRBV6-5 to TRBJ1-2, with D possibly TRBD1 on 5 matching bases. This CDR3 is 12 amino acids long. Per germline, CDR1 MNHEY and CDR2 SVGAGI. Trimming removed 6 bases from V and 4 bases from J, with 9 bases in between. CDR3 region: CASSPDSYGYTF. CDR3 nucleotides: TGTGCCAGCAGCCCAGACAGCTATGGCTACACCTTC.

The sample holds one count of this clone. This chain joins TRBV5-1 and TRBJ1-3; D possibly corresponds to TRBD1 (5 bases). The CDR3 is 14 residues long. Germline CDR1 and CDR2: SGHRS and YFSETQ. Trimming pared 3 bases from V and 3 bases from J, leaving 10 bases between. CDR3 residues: CASSSGLSGNTIYF. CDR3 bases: TGCGCCAGCAGCTCAGGGTTAAGTGGAAACACCATATATTTT.

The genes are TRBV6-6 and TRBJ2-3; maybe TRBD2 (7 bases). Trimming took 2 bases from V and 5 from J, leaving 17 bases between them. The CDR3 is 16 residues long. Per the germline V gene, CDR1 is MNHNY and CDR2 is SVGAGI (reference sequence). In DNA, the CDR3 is TGTGCCAGCAGTTACACTTATCCGGGGGGCGGAGATACGCAGTATTTT. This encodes CASSYTYPGGGDTQYF.

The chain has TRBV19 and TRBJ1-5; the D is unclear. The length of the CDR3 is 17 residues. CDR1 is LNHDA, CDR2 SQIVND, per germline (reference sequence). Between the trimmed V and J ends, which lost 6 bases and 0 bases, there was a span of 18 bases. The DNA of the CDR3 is TGTGCCAGTAGCCTCCTGAGCGGGGAGGGTAGCAATCAGCCCCAGCATTTT. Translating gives CASSLLSGEGSNQPQHF.

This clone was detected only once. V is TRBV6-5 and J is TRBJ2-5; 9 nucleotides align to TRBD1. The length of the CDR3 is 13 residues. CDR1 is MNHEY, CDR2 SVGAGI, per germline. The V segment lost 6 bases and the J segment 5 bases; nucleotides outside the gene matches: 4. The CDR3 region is CASSGQGRETQYF. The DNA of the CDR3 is TGTGCCAGCAGCGGACAGGGGCGGGAGACCCAGTACTTC.

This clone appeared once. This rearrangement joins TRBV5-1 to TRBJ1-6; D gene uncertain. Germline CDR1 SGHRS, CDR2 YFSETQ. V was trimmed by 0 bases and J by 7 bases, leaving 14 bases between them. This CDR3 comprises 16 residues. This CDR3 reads CASSLAFLQENSPLHF. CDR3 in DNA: TGCGCCAGCAGCTTGGCCTTTTTACAAGAAAATTCACCCCTCCACTTT.

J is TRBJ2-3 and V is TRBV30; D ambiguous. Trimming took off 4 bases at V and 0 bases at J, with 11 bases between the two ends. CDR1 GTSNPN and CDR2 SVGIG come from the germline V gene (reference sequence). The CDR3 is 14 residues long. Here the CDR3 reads CAWTQALSTDTQYF. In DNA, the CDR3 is TGTGCCTGGACCCAAGCTCTAAGCACAGATACGCAGTATTTT.

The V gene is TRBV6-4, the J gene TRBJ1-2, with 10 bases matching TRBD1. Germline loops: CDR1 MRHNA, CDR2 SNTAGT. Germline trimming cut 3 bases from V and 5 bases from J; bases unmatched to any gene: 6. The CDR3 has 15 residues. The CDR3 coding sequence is TGTGCCAGCAGTGAGGGGACAGGGGTGCAATATGGCTACACCTTC. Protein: CASSEGTGVQYGYTF.

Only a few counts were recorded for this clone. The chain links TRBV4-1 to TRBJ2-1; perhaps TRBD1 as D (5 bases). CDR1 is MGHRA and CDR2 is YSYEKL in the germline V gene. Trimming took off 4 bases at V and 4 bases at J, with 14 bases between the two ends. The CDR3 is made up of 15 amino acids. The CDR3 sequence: CASSPQLDTYNEQFF. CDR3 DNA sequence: TGCGCCAGCAGCCCGCAGCTGGACACATACAATGAGCAGTTCTTC.

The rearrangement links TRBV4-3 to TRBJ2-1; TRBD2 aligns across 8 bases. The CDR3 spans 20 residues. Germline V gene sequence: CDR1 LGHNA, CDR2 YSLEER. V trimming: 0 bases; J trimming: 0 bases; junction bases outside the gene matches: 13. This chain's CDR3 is CASSQDRILAGVSSYNEQFF. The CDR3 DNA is TGCGCCAGCAGCCAAGATAGAATCCTAGCGGGTGTTAGCTCCTACAATGAGCAGTTCTTC.

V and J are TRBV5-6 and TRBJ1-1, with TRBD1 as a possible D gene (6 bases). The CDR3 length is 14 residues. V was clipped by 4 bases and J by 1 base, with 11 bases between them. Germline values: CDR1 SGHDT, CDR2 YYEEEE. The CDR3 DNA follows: TGTGCCAGCAGCCGCCGAGGGGGGAACACTGAAGCTTTCTTT. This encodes CASSRRGGNTEAFF.

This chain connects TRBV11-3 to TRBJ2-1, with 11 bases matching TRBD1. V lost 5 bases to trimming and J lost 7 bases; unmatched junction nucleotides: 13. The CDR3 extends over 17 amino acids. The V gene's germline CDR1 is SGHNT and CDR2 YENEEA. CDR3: CASSPGGGQGAFNEQFF. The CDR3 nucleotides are TGTGCCAGCAGCCCGGGGGGAGGACAGGGGGCATTTAATGAGCAGTTCTTC.